The TCR beta chain described here comes from a study of blood T cell repertoires in COVID-19. The table came from immunoSEQ multiplex PCR; TCRdb's copy has only in-frame clones and leaves some out. The table shows about 180,000 clones, with roughly four fifths occurring only once. Seattle's enrolled individuals joined amid active infection and were then monitored longitudinally. This sequence was found in a woman in her 70s with COVID-19, enrolled during active disease. The sample consisted of peripheral blood.

Here the CDR3 DNA reads TGTGCCAGCTCACCCTCGTTGGGGGGGGGCCAAGTCCGGTACTTC. It encodes CASSPSLGGGQVRYF. The chain carries TRBV18 and TRBJ2-5; D might be TRBD2 (7 bases). This CDR3 has 15 amino acids. Germline lookup yields CDR1 KGHSH and CDR2 LQKENI. Trimming left V 3 bases short and J 13 bases short, with 24 bases between.